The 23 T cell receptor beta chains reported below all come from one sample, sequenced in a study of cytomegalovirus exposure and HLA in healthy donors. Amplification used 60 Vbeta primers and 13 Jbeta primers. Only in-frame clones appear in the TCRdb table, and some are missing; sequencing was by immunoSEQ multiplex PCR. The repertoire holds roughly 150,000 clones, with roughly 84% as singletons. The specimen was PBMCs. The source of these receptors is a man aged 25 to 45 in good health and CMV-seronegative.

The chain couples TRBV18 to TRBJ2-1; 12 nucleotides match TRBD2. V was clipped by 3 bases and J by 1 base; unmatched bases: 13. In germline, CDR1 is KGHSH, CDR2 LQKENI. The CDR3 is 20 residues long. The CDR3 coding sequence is TGTGCCAGCTCACCGGCCAGGTCACTAGCGGGGGGATCGTCCTACAATGAGCAGTTCTTC. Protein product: CASSPARSLAGGSSYNEQFF.

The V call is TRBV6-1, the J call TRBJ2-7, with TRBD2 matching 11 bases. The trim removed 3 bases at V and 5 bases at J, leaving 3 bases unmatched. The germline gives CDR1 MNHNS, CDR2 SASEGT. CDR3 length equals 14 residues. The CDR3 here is CASSEGLAVNEQYF. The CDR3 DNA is TGTGCCAGCAGTGAGGGACTAGCGGTAAACGAGCAGTACTTC.

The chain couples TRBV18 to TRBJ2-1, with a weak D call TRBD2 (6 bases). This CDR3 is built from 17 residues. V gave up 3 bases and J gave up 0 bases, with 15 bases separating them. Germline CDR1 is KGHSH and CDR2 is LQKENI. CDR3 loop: CASSPQGLSSSYNEQFF. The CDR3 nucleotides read TGTGCCAGCTCACCCCAGGGACTCTCGAGCTCCTACAATGAGCAGTTCTTC.

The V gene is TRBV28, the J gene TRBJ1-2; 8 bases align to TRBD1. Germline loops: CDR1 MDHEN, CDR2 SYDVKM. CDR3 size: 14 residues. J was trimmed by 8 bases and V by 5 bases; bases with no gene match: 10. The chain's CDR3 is CASSPPGGFEGYTF. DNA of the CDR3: TGTGCCAGCAGTCCCCCAGGGGGCTTTGAGGGCTACACCTTC.

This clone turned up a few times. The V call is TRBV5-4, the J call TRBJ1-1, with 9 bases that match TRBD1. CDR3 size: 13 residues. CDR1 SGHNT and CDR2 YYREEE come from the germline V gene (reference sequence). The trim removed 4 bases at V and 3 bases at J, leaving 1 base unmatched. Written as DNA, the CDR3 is TGTGCCAGCAGCCGGACAGGGGACACTGAAGCTTTCTTT. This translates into CASSRTGDTEAFF.

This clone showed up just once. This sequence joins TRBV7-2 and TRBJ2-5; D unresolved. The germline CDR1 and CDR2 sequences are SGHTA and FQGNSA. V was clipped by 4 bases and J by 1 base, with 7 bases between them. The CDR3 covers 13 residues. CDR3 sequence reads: CASSWLLQETQYF. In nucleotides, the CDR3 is TGTGCCAGCAGCTGGTTACTCCAAGAGACCCAGTACTTC.

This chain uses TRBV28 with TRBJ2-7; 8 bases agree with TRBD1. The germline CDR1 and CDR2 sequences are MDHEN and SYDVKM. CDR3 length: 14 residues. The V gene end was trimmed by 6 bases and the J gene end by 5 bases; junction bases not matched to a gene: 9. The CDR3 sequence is CASRRQGSIHEQYF. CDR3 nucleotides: TGTGCCAGCAGGCGACAGGGGAGTATCCACGAGCAGTACTTC. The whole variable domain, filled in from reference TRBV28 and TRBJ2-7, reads DVKVTQSSRYLVKRTGEKVFLECVQDMDHENMFWYRQDPGLGLRLIYFSYDVKMKEKGDIPEGYSVSREKKERFSLILESASTNQTSMYLCASRRQGSIHEQYFGPGTRLTVT.

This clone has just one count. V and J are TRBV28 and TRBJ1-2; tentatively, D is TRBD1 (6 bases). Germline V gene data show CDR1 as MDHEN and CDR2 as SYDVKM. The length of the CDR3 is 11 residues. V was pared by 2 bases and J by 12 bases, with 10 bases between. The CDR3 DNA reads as TGTGCCAGCAGTTTAGACAGGCGGCACACCTTC. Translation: CASSLDRRHTF.

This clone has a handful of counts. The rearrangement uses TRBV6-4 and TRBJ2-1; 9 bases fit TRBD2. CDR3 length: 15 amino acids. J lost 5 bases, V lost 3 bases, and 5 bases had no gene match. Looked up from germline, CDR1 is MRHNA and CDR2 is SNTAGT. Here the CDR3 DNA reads TGTGCCAGCAGTGAGGCTAGCGGGGCCCACAATGAGCAGTTCTTC. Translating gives CASSEASGAHNEQFF.

CDR3 nucleotides: TGTGCCAGCAGCCAAGGGTTAGCGGGACCCTACGAGCAGTACTTC. Its protein product is CASSQGLAGPYEQYF. The chain joins TRBV14 to TRBJ2-7; the match to TRBD2 covers 8 bases. The CDR3 contains 15 residues. Per germline, CDR1 SGHDN and CDR2 FVKESK. V shed 1 base and J 2 bases; nucleotides not matched to a gene: 4.

CDR3 region: CASSSYRENQPQHF. The CDR3, as DNA: TGTGCCAGCAGTTCCTACAGGGAAAATCAGCCCCAGCATTTT. This chain uses TRBV6-6 with TRBJ1-5; D possibly corresponds to TRBD1 (6 bases). Germline CDR1 reads MNHNY; CDR2 reads SVGAGI (reference sequence). V lost 4 bases to trimming and J lost 4 bases, with 11 bases between them. The CDR3 is 14 residues long.

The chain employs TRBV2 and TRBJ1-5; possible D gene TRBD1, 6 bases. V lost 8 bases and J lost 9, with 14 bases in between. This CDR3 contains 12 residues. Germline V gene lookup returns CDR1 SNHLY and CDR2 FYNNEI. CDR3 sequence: CASEGTSRPQHF. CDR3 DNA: TGTGCCAGCGAGGGGACAAGTCGGCCCCAGCATTTT.

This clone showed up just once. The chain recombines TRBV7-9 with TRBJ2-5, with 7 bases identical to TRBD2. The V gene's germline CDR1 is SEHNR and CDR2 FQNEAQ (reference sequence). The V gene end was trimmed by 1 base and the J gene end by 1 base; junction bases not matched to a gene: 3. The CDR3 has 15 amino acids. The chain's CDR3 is CASSLGGGGQETQYF. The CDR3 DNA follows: TGTGCCAGCAGCTTAGGTGGGGGGGGCCAAGAGACCCAGTACTTC.

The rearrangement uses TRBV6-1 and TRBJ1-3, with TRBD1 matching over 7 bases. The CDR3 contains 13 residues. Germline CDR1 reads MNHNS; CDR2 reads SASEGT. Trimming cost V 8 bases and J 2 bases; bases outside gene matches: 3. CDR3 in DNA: TGTGCCAGCGATAGGGGGCCTGGAAACACCATATATTTT. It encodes CASDRGPGNTIYF.

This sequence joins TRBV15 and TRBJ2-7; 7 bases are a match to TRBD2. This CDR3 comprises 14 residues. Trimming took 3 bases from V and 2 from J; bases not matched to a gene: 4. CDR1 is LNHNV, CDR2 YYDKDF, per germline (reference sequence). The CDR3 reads CATSSSGEAYEQYF. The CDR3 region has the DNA TGTGCCACCAGCAGCAGCGGGGAAGCCTACGAGCAGTACTTC.

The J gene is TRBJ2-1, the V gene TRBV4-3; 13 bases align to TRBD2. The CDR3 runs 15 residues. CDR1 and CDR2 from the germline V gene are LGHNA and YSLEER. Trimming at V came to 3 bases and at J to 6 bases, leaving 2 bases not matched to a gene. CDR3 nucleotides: TGCGCCAGCAGCCAGGGACTAGCGGGAATCAATGAGCAGTTCTTC. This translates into CASSQGLAGINEQFF.

The CDR3 DNA is TGTGCCATCCAAACGCAGGGAAATGAGCAGTTCTTC. It is translated as CAIQTQGNEQFF. The chain joins TRBV10-3 to TRBJ2-1; perhaps TRBD1 as D (5 bases). CDR3 length: 12 amino acids. V gave up 8 bases and J gave up 7 bases, with 12 bases separating them. Germline CDR1 ENHRY, CDR2 SYGVKD.

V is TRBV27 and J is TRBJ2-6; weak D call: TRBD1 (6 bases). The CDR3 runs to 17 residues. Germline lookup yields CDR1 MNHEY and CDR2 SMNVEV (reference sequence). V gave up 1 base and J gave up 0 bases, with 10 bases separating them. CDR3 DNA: TGTGCCAGCAGTTTATGGGGGACACGCTCTGGGGCCAACGTCCTGACTTTC. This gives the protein CASSLWGTRSGANVLTF.

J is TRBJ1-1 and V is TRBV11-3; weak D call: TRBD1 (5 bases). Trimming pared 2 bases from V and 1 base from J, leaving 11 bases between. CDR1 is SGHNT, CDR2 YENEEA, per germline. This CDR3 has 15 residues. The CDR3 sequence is CASSLWPGKNTEAFF. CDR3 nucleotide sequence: TGTGCCAGCAGCTTATGGCCAGGGAAGAACACTGAAGCTTTCTTT. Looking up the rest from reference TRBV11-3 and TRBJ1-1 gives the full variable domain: EAGVVQSPRYKIIEKKQPVAFWCNPISGHNTLYWYLQNLGQGPELLIRYENEEAVDDSQLPKDRFSAERLKGVDSTLKIQPAELGDSAVYLCASSLWPGKNTEAFFGQGTRLTVV.

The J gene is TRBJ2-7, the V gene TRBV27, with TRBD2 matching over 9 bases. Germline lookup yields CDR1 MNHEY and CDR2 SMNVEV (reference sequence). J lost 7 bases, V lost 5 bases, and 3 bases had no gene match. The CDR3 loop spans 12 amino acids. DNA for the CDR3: TGTGCCAGCAGTACCGGACTAGCGGAGCAGTACTTC. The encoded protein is CASSTGLAEQYF.

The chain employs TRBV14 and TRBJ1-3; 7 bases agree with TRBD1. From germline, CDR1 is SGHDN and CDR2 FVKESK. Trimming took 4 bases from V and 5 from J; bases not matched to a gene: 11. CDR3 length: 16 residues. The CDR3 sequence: CASSLNRGLRRNTIYF. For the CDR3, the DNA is TGTGCCAGCAGCCTTAACAGGGGATTACGGAGAAACACCATATATTTT.

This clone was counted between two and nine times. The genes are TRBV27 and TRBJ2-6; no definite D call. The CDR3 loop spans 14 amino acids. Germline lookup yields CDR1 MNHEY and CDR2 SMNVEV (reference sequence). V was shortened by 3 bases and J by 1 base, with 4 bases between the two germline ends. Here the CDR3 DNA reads TGTGCCAGCAGTTTTAGATCTGGGGCCAACGTCCTGACTTTC. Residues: CASSFRSGANVLTF. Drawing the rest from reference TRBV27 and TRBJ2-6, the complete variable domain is EAQVTQNPRYLITVTGKKLTVTCSQNMNHEYMSWYRQDPGLGLRQIYYSMNVEVTDKGDVPEGYKVSRKEKRNFPLILESPSPNQTSLYFCASSFRSGANVLTFGAGSRLTVL.

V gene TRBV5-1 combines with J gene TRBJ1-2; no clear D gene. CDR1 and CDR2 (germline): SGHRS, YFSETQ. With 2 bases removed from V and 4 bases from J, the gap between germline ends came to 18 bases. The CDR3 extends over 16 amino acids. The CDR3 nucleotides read TGCGCCAGCAGCTTAGGAGGCAGCCGCTTTGCCTATGGCTACACCTTC. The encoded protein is CASSLGGSRFAYGYTF.